Each of the 27 T cell receptor beta chains below was sequenced from the same sample in a study of cytomegalovirus exposure and HLA in healthy donors. Data came from immunoSEQ multiplex PCR; TCRdb stores just in-frame clones and leaves some out. The sample shows around 160,000 clones, 85% of them seen only once. Sequenced material: PBMCs. The receptors here all came from a man between 25 and 39 years old in good health and CMV-seropositive.

The chain combines TRBV5-1 with TRBJ1-5; perhaps TRBD1 as D (5 bases). This CDR3 spans 15 amino acids. V lost 2 bases to trimming and J lost 5 bases, with 14 bases between them. The germline V gene has CDR1 SGHRS and CDR2 YFSETQ. This CDR3 reads CASSFGTGGDQPQHF. CDR3 nucleotides: TGCGCCAGCAGCTTCGGCACCGGAGGGGATCAGCCCCAGCATTTT.

The CDR3 bases are TGTGCCAGCAGCTTATTGACTGGCGGCGAGCAGTACTTC. Its protein is CASSLLTGGEQYF. The chain has TRBV11-3 and TRBJ2-7; D uncertain. The V end lost 2 bases, the J end lost 6 bases, and 11 bases lay between the germline ends. This CDR3 region has 13 residues. Germline V gene sequence: CDR1 SGHNT, CDR2 YENEEA.

This clone was recorded once. The rearrangement joins TRBV5-1 to TRBJ1-1, with a tentative D call TRBD1 (5 bases). V was clipped by 3 bases and J by 5 bases, with 11 bases between them. CDR3 size: 13 residues. Germline assignment: CDR1 SGHRS and CDR2 YFSETQ. The CDR3 sequence: CASSSQGITEAFF. Written as DNA, the CDR3 is TGCGCCAGCAGCTCCCAGGGTATAACTGAAGCTTTCTTT.

The chain is built from TRBV7-9 and TRBJ2-2; a possible D gene is TRBD2 (7 bases). In germline, CDR1 is SEHNR, CDR2 FQNEAQ (reference sequence). The CDR3 loop spans 16 amino acids. V lost 0 bases and J lost 3, with 11 bases in between. The CDR3 sequence: CASSLAPGGYTGELFF. Here the CDR3 DNA reads TGTGCCAGCAGCTTAGCCCCGGGGGGCTACACCGGGGAGCTGTTTTTT.

V gene TRBV7-9 combines with J gene TRBJ1-5; D perhaps matches TRBD1 (5 bases). This CDR3 is 15 amino acids long. Germline V gives CDR1 SEHNR, CDR2 FQNEAQ (reference sequence). V was shortened by 0 bases and J by 4 bases, with 10 bases between the two germline ends. CDR3 residues: CASSLAGTENQPQHF. In nucleotides, the CDR3 is TGTGCCAGCAGCTTAGCCGGGACTGAGAATCAGCCCCAGCATTTT.

The chain combines TRBV29-1 with TRBJ1-1; D call uncertain. V lost 4 bases to trimming and J lost 6 bases, with 9 bases between them. There are 11 residues in the CDR3. Per the germline V gene, CDR1 is SQVTM and CDR2 is ANQGSEA. DNA of the CDR3: TGCAGCGTTGTGATCGGGGCTGAAGCTTTCTTT. Amino acids: CSVVIGAEAFF.

CDR3 residues: CASSPTGEDTIYF. CDR3 in DNA: TGTGCCAGCTCACCGACAGGGGAGGACACCATATATTTT. This chain joins TRBV18 and TRBJ1-3; 8 positions match TRBD1. V lost 3 bases to trimming and J lost 8 bases; unmatched junction nucleotides: 3. Germline loops: CDR1 KGHSH, CDR2 LQKENI. There are 13 residues in the CDR3.

This rearrangement joins TRBV7-2 to TRBJ2-1; 7 bases map to TRBD2. V shed 1 base and J 3 bases; nucleotides not matched to a gene: 9. This CDR3 comprises 17 residues. Germline V gene data show CDR1 as SGHTA and CDR2 as FQGNSA. The CDR3 DNA reads as TGTGCCAGCAGCTTAGATGGGCTAGCGGAAGACTACAATGAGCAGTTCTTC. Translation gives CASSLDGLAEDYNEQFF. Looking up the rest from reference TRBV7-2 and TRBJ2-1 gives the full variable domain: GAGVSQSPSNKVTEKGKDVELRCDPISGHTALYWYRQSLGQGLEFLIYFQGNSAPDKSGLPSDRFSAERTGGSVSTLTIQRTQQEDSAVYLCASSLDGLAEDYNEQFFGPGTRLTVL.

In this sample, this clone turned up a few times. This chain uses TRBV30 with TRBJ1-6; weak D call: TRBD1 (5 bases). The germline V and J ends were trimmed by 1 base and 9 bases, with 13 bases remaining between them. This CDR3 has 14 residues. The germline V gene encodes CDR1 GTSNPN and CDR2 SVGIG (reference sequence). CDR3 sequence reads: CAWSDHQGASPLHF. The CDR3 nucleotides are TGTGCCTGGAGTGACCATCAGGGTGCTTCACCCCTCCACTTT.

The V gene is TRBV7-8, the J gene TRBJ1-5, with D unresolved. V lost 1 base to trimming and J lost 0 bases, with 4 bases between them. Per the germline V gene, CDR1 is SGHVS and CDR2 is FQNEAQ. This CDR3 contains 14 residues. The CDR3 region is CASSLVYSNQPQHF. The CDR3 DNA reads as TGTGCCAGCAGCTTAGTCTATAGCAATCAGCCCCAGCATTTT. Together with reference TRBV7-8 and TRBJ1-5, the CDR3 gives the full variable domain: GAGVSQSPRYKVAKRGQDVALRCDPISGHVSLFWYQQALGQGPEFLTYFQNEAQLDKSGLPSDRFFAERPEGSVSTLKIQRTQQEDSAVYLCASSLVYSNQPQHFGDGTRLSIL.

Comments on this clone: Distinct nucleotide sequences in the sample also encode this CDR3. The J gene is TRBJ2-7, the V gene TRBV9; 8 nucleotides match TRBD2. The CDR3 sequence is 14 residues long. Looked up from germline, CDR1 is SGDLS and CDR2 is YYNGEE. The V segment lost 3 bases and the J segment 2 bases; nucleotides outside the gene matches: 4. The CDR3 coding sequence is TGTGCCAGCAGCGCCCAAGCGGGGGCCTACGAGCAGTACTTC. Translating gives CASSAQAGAYEQYF. The entire variable domain, with the rest obtained from reference TRBV9 and TRBJ2-7, is as follows: DSGVTQTPKHLITATGQRVTLRCSPRSGDLSVYWYQQSLDQGLQFLIQYYNGEERAKGNILERFSAQQFPDLHSELNLSSLELGDSALYFCASSAQAGAYEQYFGPGTRLTVT.

This chain links TRBV20-1 with TRBJ2-7, with unresolved D. With 3 bases removed from V and 6 bases from J, the gap between germline ends came to 9 bases. CDR3 length: 11 amino acids. The germline V gene encodes CDR1 DFQATT and CDR2 SNEGSKA (reference sequence). In nucleotides, the CDR3 is TGCAGTGCTAGGCTATACCGCGAGCAGTACTTC. Translating gives CSARLYREQYF.

The CDR3 reads CASSPGTVSGNTIYF. The CDR3 nucleotides read TGTGCCAGCTCACCGGGGACAGTCTCTGGAAACACCATATATTTT. The chain uses TRBV18 and TRBJ1-3; 7 bases are a match to TRBD1. The V gene's germline CDR1 is KGHSH and CDR2 LQKENI. Unmatched junction bases numbered 2, after V lost 3 bases and J lost 0 bases. The CDR3 consists of 15 residues.

The chain joins TRBV6-5 to TRBJ1-5, with D perhaps TRBD1 (6 bases). Deletions cut 7 bases from V and 4 bases from J, with 14 bases between. Per germline, CDR1 MNHEY and CDR2 SVGAGI. The CDR3 totals 14 residues. In DNA, the CDR3 is TGTGCCAGCAAGGGGCAGGGGAAGAATCAGCCCCAGCATTTT. Protein: CASKGQGKNQPQHF.

This chain's CDR3 is CASSYMGASEQFF. The CDR3 DNA sequence: TGTGCCAGCAGTTATATGGGGGCGAGTGAGCAGTTCTTC. This chain uses TRBV6-5 with TRBJ2-1, with TRBD1 as a possible D gene (6 bases). In germline, CDR1 is MNHEY, CDR2 SVGAGI. Trimming shortened V by 3 bases and J by 9 bases, and 12 bases separated the two germline ends. The CDR3 covers 13 residues.

The genes are TRBV10-3 and TRBJ2-1, with D perhaps matching TRBD2 (5 bases). The CDR3 spans 13 residues. Germline loops: CDR1 ENHRY, CDR2 SYGVKD. Between the trimmed V and J ends, which lost 2 bases and 6 bases, there was a span of 8 bases. CDR3 in amino acids: CAISEEGSNEQFF. The CDR3 nucleotides read TGTGCCATCAGTGAGGAGGGAAGCAATGAGCAGTTCTTC.

The chain recombines TRBV5-1 with TRBJ1-2; D is unresolved. Germline-derived CDR1 and CDR2 are SGHRS and YFSETQ. Trimming took off 2 bases at V and 3 bases at J, with 8 bases between the two ends. The CDR3 is 13 residues long. The CDR3 is CASSFQADYGYTF. CDR3 sequence (DNA): TGCGCCAGCAGCTTTCAGGCCGACTATGGCTACACCTTC.

V usage is TRBV7-8 and J usage is TRBJ1-4, with D uncertain. This CDR3 comprises 14 residues. CDR1 and CDR2 from the germline V gene are SGHVS and FQNEAQ. Deletions cut 5 bases from V and 4 bases from J, with 11 bases between. CDR3 sequence: CASSVGLRNEKLFF. As DNA, the CDR3 is TGTGCCAGCAGCGTTGGACTTCGTAATGAAAAACTGTTTTTT.

The rearrangement uses TRBV30 and TRBJ2-7; TRBD1 matches 10 bases. The CDR3 runs to 15 residues. Germline V CDR1 and CDR2: GTSNPN, SVGIG (reference sequence). Germline trimming cut 5 bases from V and 7 bases from J; bases unmatched to any gene: 14. The CDR3 is CAWDGRGTGAGEQYF. The CDR3 DNA is TGTGCCTGGGACGGAAGGGGGACAGGGGCCGGGGAGCAGTACTTC. Using reference TRBV30 and TRBJ2-7 for the parts outside the CDR3, the full variable domain is SQTIHQWPATLVQPVGSPLSLECTVEGTSNPNLYWYRQAAGRGLQLLFYSVGIGQISSEVPQNLSASRPQDRQFILSSKKLLLSDSGFYLCAWDGRGTGAGEQYFGPGTRLTVT.

This rearrangement joins TRBV27 to TRBJ2-2, with 11 nucleotides matching TRBD1. This CDR3 spans 15 amino acids. V dropped 6 bases and J dropped 6; count of bases not matched to a gene: 6. The germline V gene has CDR1 MNHEY and CDR2 SMNVEV (reference sequence). CDR3 in DNA: TGTGCCAGCAGCCCAGGGACAGGGGGTGCCGGGGAGCTGTTTTTT. Its protein is CASSPGTGGAGELFF.

The genes are TRBV5-1 and TRBJ2-5; the match to TRBD2 covers 13 bases. V dropped 4 bases and J dropped 3; count of bases not matched to a gene: 9. The CDR3 is made up of 17 amino acids. Germline CDR1 SGHRS, CDR2 YFSETQ. The CDR3 spells CASSRRGLAGEEETQYF. The CDR3 DNA reads as TGCGCCAGCAGCCGACGAGGACTAGCGGGGGAGGAAGAGACCCAGTACTTC.

J is TRBJ1-2 and V is TRBV28, with D possibly matching TRBD1 (6 bases). Germline CDR1 reads MDHEN; CDR2 reads SYDVKM. Trimming took 3 bases from V and 7 from J, leaving 9 bases between them. The CDR3 totals 12 residues. The CDR3, as DNA: TGTGCCAGCAGTTTTCCCAGGGGTGGCTACACCTTC. This codes for CASSFPRGGYTF.

The gene calls are TRBV7-6 and TRBJ2-2; 7 bases agree with TRBD1. The CDR3 totals 13 residues. The J segment lost 6 bases and the V segment lost 5 bases, leaving 3 bases of the junction unmatched. Germline V lookup: CDR1 SGHVS, CDR2 FNYEAQ. CDR3 in amino acids: CASSGTGAGELFF. The CDR3 nucleotides are TGTGCCAGCAGCGGCACAGGGGCCGGGGAGCTGTTTTTT.

This chain uses TRBV19 with TRBJ2-5, with TRBD1 matching over 10 bases. CDR1 is LNHDA and CDR2 is SQIVND in the germline V gene (reference sequence). The J segment lost 10 bases and the V segment lost 4 bases, leaving 3 bases of the junction unmatched. There are 12 residues in the CDR3. In nucleotides, the CDR3 is TGTGCCAGTAGTAGGGACAGGGGAGTCCAGTACTTC. It translates to CASSRDRGVQYF.

V and J are TRBV6-5 and TRBJ1-1; D remains unclear. Germline V lookup: CDR1 MNHEY, CDR2 SVGAGI. This CDR3 has 15 amino acids. The germline V and J ends were trimmed by 2 bases and 2 bases, with 12 bases remaining between them. The CDR3 bases are TGTGCCAGCAGTTACAAGAACGGAGCCAACACTGAAGCTTTCTTT. Encoded protein: CASSYKNGANTEAFF.

The rearrangement uses TRBV2 and TRBJ2-7, with 8 bases identical to TRBD2. Germline trimming cut 5 bases from V and 4 bases from J; bases unmatched to any gene: 10. Germline V gene sequence: CDR1 SNHLY, CDR2 FYNNEI. This CDR3 region has 15 residues. The CDR3, as DNA: TGTGCCAGCAGTTCAGCGGGGGCCCCGCTATACGAGCAGTACTTC. Its protein product is CASSSAGAPLYEQYF.

This clone occurred once. The gene calls are TRBV7-6 and TRBJ2-7, with a possible D match to TRBD2 (6 bases). Per germline, CDR1 SGHVS and CDR2 FNYEAQ. Trimming pared 4 bases from V and 6 bases from J, leaving 19 bases between. CDR3 length: 15 residues. CDR3: CASSSSGERGGEQYF. In DNA, the CDR3 is TGTGCCAGCAGCTCCTCGGGGGAGCGCGGTGGCGAGCAGTACTTC.